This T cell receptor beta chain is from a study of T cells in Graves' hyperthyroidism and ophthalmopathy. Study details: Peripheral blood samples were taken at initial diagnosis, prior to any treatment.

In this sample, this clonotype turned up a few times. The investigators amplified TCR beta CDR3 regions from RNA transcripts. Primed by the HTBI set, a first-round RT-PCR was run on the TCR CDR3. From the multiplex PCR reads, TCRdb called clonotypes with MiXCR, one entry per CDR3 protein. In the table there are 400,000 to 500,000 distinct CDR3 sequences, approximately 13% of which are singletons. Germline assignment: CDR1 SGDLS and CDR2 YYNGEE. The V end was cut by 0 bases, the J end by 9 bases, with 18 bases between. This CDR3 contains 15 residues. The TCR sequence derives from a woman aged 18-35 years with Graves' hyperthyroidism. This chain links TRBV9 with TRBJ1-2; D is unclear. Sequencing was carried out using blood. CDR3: CASSVEYKEASSYTF. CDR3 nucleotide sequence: TGTGCCAGCAGCGTAGAGTACAAGGAAGCGAGTAGCTACACCTTC.